Sequencing of this T cell receptor (beta chain) was carried out in a study of cytomegalovirus exposure and HLA in healthy donors. Study details: From donors who were HLA-typed, an early data release held 75 million to 85 million unique TCRs.

This CDR3 spans 16 amino acids. V lost 3 bases and J lost 2, with 11 bases in between. Primers for the PCR totalled 60 Vbeta and 13 Jbeta. TCRdb's table, derived via immunoSEQ multiplex PCR, lists solely in-frame clones and lacks some. This table holds over 50,000 clones, approximately 70% found once. V and J are TRBV23-1 and TRBJ2-6; perhaps TRBD1 as D (5 bases). Being an ORF, TRBV23-1 has a function that is uncertain. The sample taken for sequencing was PBMCs. This receptor was identified in a man in his forties in good health and CMV-seropositive. The DNA of the CDR3 is TGCGCCAGCAGTCAGCCGAGCAGGGCTGGGGCCAACGTCCTGACTTTC. Translating gives CASSQPSRAGANVLTF.